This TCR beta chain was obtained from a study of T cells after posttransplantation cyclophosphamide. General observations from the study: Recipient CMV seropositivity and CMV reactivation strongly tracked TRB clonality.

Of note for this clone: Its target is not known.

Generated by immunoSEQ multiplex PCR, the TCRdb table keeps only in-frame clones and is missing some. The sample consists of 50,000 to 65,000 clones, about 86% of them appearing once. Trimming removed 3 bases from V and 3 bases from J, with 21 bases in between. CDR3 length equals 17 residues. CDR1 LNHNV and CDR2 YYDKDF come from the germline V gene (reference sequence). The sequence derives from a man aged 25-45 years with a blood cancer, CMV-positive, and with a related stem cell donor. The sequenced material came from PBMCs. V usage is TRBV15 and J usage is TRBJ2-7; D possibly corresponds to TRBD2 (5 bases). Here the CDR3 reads CATSRSLDSRSRYEQYF. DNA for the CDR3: TGTGCCACCAGCAGGTCCCTGGACTCCCGATCGCGCTACGAGCAGTACTTC. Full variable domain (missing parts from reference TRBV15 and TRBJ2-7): DAMVIQNPRYQVTQFGKPVTLSCSQTLNHNVMYWYQQKSSQAPKLLFHYYDKDFNNEADTPDNFQSRRPNTSFCFLDIRSPGLGDTAMYLCATSRSLDSRSRYEQYFGPGTRLTVT.